This entry is about one T cell receptor beta chain. Antigen specificity is unknown. TCRdb recomputed calls from the reads with MiXCR, one row per CDR3 protein. The table records roughly 280,000 distinct CDR3 sequences, 12% to 15% of them present only once. Germline assignment: CDR1 SGHRS and CDR2 YFSETQ. The V gene end was trimmed by 2 bases and the J gene end by 2 bases; junction bases not matched to a gene: 4. This CDR3 spans 15 amino acids. The sample originates from a study of T cell repertoires in cytomegalovirus infection. Study-level results: What dominated the ex vivo response were HLA-C-restricted CMV-specific TCR beta clonotypes. The cumulative frequency of public TCR beta families identified carriers of CMV plus the relevant HLA.

V is TRBV5-1 and J is TRBJ2-3, with 8 bases matching TRBD1. The receptor comes from a human donor in good health (CMV status not recorded). Some clones in this sample may be carry-over from other donors' samples. Material for sequencing was PBMCs. This chain's CDR3 is CASSLPTGATDTQYF. The DNA for the CDR3 is TGCGCCAGCAGCTTACCGACAGGGGCCACAGATACGCAGTATTTT.